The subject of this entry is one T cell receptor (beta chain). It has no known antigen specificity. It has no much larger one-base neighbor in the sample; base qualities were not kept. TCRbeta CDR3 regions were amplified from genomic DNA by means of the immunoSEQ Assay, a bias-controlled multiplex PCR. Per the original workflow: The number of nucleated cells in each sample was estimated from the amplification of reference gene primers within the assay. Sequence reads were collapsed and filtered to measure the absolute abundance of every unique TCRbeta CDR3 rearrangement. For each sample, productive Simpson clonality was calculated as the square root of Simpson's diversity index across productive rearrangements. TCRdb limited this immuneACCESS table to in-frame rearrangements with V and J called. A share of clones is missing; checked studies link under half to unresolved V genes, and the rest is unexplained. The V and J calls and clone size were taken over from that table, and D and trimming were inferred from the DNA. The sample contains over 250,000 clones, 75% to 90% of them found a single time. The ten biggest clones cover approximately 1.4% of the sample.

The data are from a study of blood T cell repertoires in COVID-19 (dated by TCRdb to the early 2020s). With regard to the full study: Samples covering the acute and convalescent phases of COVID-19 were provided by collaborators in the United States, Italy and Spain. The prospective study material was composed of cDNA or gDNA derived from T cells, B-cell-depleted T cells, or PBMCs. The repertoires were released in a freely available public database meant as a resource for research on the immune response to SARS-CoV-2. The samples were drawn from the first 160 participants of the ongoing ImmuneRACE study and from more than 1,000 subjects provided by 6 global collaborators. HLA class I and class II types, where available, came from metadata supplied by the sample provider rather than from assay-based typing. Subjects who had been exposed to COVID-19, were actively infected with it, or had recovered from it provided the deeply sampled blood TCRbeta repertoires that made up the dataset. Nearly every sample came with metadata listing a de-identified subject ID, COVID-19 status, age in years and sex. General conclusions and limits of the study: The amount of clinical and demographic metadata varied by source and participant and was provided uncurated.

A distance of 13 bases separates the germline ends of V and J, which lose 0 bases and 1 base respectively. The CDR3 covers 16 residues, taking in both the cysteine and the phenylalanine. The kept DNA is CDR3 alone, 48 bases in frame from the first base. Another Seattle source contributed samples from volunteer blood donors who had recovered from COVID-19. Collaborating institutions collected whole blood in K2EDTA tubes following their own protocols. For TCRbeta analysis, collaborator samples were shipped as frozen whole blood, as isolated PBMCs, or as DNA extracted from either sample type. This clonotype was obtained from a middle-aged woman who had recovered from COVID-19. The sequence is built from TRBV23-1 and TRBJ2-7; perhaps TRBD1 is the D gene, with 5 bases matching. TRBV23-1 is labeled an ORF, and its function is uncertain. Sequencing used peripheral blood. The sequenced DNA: TGCGCCAGCAGTCAATCGCCGGCAGGGCTATCCTACGAGCAGTACTTC. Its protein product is CASSQSPAGLSYEQYF.